This TCR beta chain was observed in a study of OX40 agonist ivuxolimab in advanced cancers. The CDR3 runs 13 residues. The V end lost 2 bases, the J end lost 4 bases, and 6 bases lay between the germline ends. CDR1 and CDR2 (germline): MNHEY, SMNVEV (reference sequence). Sequenced by immunoSEQ multiplex PCR; TCRdb stores in-frame clones only, minus some. This sample has 60,000 to 85,000 clones, with about 90% found just once. The sample consisted of CD4+ or CD8+ T cells sorted from blood, taken in a trial of the OX40 agonist ivuxolimab. The chain joins TRBV27 to TRBJ1-5, with no clear D. The clonotype was recovered from an adult with an advanced solid tumor such as melanoma, head and neck, liver or kidney cancer. CDR3 nucleotides: TGTGCCAGCAGTTTAAGGGTTAATCAGCCCCAGCATTTT. Translated, it gives CASSLRVNQPQHF.